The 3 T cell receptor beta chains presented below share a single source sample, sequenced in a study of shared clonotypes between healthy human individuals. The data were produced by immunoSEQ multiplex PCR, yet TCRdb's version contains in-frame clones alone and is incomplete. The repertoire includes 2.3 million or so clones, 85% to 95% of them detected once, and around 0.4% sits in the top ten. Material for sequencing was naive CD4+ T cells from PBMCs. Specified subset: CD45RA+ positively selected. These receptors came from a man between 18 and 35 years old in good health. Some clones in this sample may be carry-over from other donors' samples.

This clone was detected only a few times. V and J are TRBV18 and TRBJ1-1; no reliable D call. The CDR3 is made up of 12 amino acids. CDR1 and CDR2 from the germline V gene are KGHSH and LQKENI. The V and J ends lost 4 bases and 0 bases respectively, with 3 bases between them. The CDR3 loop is CASSRMNTEAFF. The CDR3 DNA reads TGTGCCAGCTCACGAATGAACACTGAAGCTTTCTTT.

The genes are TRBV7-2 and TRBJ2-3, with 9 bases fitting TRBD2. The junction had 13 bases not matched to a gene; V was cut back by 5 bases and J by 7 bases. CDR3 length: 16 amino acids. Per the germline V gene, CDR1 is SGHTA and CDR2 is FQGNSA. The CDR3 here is CASSPSVASGIYTQYF. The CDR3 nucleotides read TGTGCCAGCAGCCCATCCGTGGCTAGCGGGATTTATACGCAGTATTTT.

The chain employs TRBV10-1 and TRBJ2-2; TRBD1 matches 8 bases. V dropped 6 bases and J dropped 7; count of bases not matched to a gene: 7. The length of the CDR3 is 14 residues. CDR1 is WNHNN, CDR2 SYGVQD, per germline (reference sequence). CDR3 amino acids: CASSAGGADGELFF. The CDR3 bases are TGCGCCAGCAGCGCAGGGGGCGCGGACGGGGAGCTGTTTTTT.